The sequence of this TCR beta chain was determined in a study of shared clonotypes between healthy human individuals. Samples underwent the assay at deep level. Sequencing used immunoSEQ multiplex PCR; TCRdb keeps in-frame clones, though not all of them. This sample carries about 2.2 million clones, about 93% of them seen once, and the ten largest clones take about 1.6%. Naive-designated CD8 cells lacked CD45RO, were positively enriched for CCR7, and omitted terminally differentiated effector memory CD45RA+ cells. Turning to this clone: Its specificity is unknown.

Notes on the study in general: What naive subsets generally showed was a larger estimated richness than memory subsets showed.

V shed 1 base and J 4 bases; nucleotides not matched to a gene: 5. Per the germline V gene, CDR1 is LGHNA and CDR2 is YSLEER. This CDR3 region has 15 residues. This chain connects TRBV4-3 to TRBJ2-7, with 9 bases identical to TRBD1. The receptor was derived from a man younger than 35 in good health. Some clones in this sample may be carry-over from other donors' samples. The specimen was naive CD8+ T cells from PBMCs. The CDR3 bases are TGCGCCAGCAGCCAAGCGGGGACAGGGATGTACGAGCAGTACTTC. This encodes CASSQAGTGMYEQYF.